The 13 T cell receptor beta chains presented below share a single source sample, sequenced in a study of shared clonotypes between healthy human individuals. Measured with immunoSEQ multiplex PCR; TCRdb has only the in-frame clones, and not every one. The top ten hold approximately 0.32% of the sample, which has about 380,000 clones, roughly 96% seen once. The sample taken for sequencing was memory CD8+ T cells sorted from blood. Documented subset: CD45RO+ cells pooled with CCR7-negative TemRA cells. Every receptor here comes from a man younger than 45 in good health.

The CDR3 region is CASSLWTSGRNEQYF. Written as DNA, the CDR3 is TGTGCCAGCAGTTTATGGACTAGCGGGAGGAACGAGCAGTACTTC. The gene calls are TRBV27 and TRBJ2-7; TRBD2 agrees at 14 bases. CDR1 and CDR2 (germline): MNHEY, SMNVEV (reference sequence). V lost 1 base and J lost 5; bases outside the gene matches: 1. The CDR3 loop spans 15 amino acids.

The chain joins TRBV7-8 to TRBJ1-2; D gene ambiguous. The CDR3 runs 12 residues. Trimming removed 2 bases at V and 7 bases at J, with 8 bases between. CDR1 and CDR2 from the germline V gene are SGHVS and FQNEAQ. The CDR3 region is CASSLIGTGYTF. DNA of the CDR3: TGTGCCAGCAGCTTAATAGGCACTGGCTACACCTTC.

The CDR3 DNA follows: TGTGCCAGCAGCAGCGTTAGGACAGGGGCCTCCTACGAGCAGTACTTC. It encodes CASSSVRTGASYEQYF. This chain joins TRBV27 and TRBJ2-7, with 9 bases aligning to TRBD1. The CDR3 has 16 residues. The V gene end was trimmed by 6 bases and the J gene end by 0 bases; junction bases not matched to a gene: 9. The germline CDR1 and CDR2 sequences are MNHEY and SMNVEV (reference sequence).

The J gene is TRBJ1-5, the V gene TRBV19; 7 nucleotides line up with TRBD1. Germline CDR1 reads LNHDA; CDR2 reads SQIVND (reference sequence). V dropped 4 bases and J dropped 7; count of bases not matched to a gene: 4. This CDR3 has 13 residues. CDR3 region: CASSNRGGQPQHF. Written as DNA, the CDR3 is TGTGCCAGTAGTAACAGGGGAGGCCAGCCCCAGCATTTT.

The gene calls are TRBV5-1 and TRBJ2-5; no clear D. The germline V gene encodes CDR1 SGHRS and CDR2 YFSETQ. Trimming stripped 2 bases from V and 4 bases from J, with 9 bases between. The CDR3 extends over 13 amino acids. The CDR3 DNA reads TGCGCCAGCAGCTTAGACTTAAGAGAGACCCAGTACTTC. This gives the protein CASSLDLRETQYF.

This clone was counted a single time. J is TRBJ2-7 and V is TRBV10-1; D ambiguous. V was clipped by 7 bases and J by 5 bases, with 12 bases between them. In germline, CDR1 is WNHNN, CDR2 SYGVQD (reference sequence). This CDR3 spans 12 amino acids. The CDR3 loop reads CASKWSLHEQYF. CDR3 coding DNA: TGCGCCAGCAAGTGGTCCCTTCACGAGCAGTACTTC.

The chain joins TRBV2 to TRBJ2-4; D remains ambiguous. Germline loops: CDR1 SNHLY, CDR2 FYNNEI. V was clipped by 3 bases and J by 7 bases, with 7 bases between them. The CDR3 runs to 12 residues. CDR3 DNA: TGTGCCAGCAGTGACCCGTGGAACATTCAGTACTTC. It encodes CASSDPWNIQYF.

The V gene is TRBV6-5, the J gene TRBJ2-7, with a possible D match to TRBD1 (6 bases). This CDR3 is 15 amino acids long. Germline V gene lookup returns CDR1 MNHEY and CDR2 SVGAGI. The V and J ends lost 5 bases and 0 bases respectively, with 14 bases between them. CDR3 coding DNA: TGTGCCAGCAGTCGCGACAGGTTCAGCTCCTACGAGCAGTACTTC. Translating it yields CASSRDRFSSYEQYF.

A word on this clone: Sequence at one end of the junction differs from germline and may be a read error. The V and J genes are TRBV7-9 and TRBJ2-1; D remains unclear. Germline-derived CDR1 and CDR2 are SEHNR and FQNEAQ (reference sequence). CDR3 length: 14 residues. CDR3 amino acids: CASSSADYIGWQIF. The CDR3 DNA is TGTGCCAGCAGCTCGGCCGATTATATCGGGTGGCAAATCTTC.

This chain's CDR3 is CASSLGDRGPETQYF. CDR3 sequence (DNA): TGTGCCAGCAGCTTGGGCGACAGGGGGCCGGAGACCCAGTACTTC. The chain links TRBV5-6 to TRBJ2-5; the match to TRBD1 covers 10 bases. The CDR3 runs to 15 residues. CDR1 is SGHDT, CDR2 YYEEEE, per germline. Trimming cost V 0 bases and J 5 bases; bases outside gene matches: 4.

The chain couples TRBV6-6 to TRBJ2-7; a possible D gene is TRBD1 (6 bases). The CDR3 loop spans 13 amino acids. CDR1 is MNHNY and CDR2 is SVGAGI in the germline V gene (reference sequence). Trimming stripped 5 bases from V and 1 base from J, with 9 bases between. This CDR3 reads CASSTDRSYEQYF. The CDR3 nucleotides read TGTGCCAGCAGTACGGACAGATCCTACGAGCAGTACTTC.

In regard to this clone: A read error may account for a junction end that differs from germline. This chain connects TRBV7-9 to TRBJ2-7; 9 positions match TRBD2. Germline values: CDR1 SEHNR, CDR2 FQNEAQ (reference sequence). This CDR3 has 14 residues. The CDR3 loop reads CASNLAGAVNEQYF. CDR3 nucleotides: TGTGCCAGCAACTTAGCGGGAGCGGTCAACGAGCAGTACTTC.

CDR3 in DNA: TGTGCCAGCAAGGCCAGACTTTTGCTGGGGTACACCTTC. Its protein is CASKARLLLGYTF. J is TRBJ1-2 and V is TRBV2; no reliable D call. This CDR3 has 13 amino acids. V was shortened by 7 bases and J by 11 bases, with 20 bases between the two germline ends. The germline CDR1 and CDR2 sequences are SNHLY and FYNNEI. Filled out from reference TRBV2 and TRBJ1-2, the complete variable domain reads EPEVTQTPSHQVTQMGQEVILRCVPISNHLYFYWYRQILGQKVEFLVSFYNNEISEKSEIFDDQFSVERPDGSNFTLKIRSTKLEDSAMYFCASKARLLLGYTFGSGTRLTVV.